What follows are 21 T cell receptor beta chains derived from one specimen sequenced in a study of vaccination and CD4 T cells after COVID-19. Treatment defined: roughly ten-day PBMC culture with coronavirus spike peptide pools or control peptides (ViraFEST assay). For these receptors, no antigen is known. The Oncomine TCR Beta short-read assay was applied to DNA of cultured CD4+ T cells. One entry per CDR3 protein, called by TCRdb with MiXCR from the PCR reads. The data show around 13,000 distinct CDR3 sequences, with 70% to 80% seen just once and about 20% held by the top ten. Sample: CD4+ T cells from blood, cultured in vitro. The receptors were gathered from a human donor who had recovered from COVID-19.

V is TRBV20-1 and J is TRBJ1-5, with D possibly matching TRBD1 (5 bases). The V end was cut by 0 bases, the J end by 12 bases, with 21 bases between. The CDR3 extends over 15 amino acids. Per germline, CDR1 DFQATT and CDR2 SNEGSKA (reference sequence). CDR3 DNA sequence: TGCAGTGCTAGAGAGGGAGGGGACCCCATTCGGGGCCAGCATTTT. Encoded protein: CSAREGGDPIRGQHF.

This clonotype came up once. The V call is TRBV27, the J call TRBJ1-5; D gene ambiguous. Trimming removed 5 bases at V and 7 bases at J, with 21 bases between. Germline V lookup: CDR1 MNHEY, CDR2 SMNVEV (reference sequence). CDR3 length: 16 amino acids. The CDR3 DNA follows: TGTGCCAGCAGTCCATTTCTATGGGGTTCGGACCAGCCCCAGCATTTT. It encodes CASSPFLWGSDQPQHF.

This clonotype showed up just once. CDR3 nucleotides: TGCAGTGCTAGAGGGACAGGGGGCAGGCAGCCCCAGCATTTT. Its protein is CSARGTGGRQPQHF. The chain links TRBV20-1 to TRBJ1-5, with TRBD1 matching over 11 bases. Germline trimming cut 1 base from V and 7 bases from J; bases unmatched to any gene: 3. Germline V CDR1 and CDR2: DFQATT, SNEGSKA (reference sequence). This CDR3 has 14 amino acids.

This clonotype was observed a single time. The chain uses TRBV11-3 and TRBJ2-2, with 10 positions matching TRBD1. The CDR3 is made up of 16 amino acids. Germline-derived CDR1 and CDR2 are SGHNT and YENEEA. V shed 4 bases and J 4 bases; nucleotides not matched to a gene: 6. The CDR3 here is CASSSDRGQSTGELFF. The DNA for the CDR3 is TGTGCCAGCAGCTCTGACAGGGGGCAAAGCACCGGGGAGCTGTTTTTT.

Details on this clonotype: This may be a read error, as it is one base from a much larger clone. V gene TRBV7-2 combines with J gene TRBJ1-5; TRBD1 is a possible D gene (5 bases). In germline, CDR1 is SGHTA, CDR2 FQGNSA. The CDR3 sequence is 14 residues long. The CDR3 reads CASSSQGSNQPRHF. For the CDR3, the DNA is TGTGCCAGCAGCTCCCAGGGTAGCAATCAGCCCCGGCATTTT.

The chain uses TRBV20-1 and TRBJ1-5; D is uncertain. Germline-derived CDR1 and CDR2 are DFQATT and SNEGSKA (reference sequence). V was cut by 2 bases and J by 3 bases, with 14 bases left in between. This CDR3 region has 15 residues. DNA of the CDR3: TGCAGTGCTAGAACGGGAGAGGTCCTCAATCAGCCCCAGCATTTT. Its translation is CSARTGEVLNQPQHF.

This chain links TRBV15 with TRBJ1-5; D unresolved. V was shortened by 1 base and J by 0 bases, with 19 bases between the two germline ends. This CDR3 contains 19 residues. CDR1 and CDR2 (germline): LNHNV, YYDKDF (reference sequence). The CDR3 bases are TGTGCCACCAGCAGAGTGGAGTACAGCCGCCTCTATAGCAATCAGCCCCAGCATTTT. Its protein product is CATSRVEYSRLYSNQPQHF.

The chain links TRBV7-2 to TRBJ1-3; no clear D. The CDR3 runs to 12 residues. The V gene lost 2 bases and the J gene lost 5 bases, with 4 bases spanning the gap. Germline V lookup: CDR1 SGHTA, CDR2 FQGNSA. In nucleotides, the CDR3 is TGTGCCAGCAGCTTACCCCGAAACACCATATATTTT. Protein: CASSLPRNTIYF.

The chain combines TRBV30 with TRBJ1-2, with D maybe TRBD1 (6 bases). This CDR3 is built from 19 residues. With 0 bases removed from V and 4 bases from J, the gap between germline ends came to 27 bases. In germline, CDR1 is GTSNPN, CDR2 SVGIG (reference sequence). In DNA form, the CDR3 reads TGTGCCTGGAGTGTATTACCGGGACAAAGCATTACAAACCTCTATGGCTACACCTTC. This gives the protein CAWSVLPGQSITNLYGYTF. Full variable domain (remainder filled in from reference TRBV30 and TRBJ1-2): SQTIHQWPATLVQPVGSPLSLECTVEGTSNPNLYWYRQAAGRGLQLLFYSVGIGQISSEVPQNLSASRPQDRQFILSSKKLLLSDSGFYLCAWSVLPGQSITNLYGYTFGSGTRLTVV.

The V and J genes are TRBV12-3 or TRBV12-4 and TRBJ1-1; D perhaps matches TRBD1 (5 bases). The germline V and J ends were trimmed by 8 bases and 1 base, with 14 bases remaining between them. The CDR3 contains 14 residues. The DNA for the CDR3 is TGTGCCAGCGGAAAGGACGGGGGGAACACTGAAGCTTTCTTT. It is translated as CASGKDGGNTEAFF.

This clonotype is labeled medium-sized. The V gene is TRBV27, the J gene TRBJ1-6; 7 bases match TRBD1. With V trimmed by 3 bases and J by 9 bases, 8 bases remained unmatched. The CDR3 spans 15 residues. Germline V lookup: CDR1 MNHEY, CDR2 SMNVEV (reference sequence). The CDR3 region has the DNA TGTGCCAGCAGTTTGGAAGGGAGGGACAGTTCACCCCTCCACTTT. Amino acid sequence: CASSLEGRDSSPLHF.

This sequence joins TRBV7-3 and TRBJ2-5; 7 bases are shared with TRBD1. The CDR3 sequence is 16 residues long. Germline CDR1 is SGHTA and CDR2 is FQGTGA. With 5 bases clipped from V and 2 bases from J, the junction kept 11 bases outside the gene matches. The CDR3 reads CASSLIPGQPQETQYF. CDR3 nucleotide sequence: TGTGCCAGCAGCCTAATCCCGGGACAGCCTCAAGAGACCCAGTACTTC.

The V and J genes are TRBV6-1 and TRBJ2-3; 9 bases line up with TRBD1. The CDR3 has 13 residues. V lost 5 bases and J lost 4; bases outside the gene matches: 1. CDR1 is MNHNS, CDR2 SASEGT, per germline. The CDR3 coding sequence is TGTGCCAGCAGTCGGGACAGGGCAGATACGCAGTATTTT. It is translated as CASSRDRADTQYF.

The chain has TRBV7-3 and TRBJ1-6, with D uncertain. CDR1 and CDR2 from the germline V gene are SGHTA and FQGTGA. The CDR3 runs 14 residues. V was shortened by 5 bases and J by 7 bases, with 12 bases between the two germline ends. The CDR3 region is CASSPASGNSPLHF. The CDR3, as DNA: TGTGCCAGCAGCCCGGCCTCTGGGAATTCACCCCTCCACTTT.

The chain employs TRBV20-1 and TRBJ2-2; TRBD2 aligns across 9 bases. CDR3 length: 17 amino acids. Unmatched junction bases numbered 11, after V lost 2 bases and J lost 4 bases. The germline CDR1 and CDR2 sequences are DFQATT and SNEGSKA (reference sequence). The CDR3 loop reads CSARPSGKRGGTGELFF. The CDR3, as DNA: TGCAGTGCTAGACCTAGCGGGAAGCGTGGTGGCACCGGGGAGCTGTTTTTT.

The CDR3 DNA reads TGTGCCAGTAGGCCCCAGGGGAATGAGCAGTTCTTC. Its protein is CASRPQGNEQFF. The chain couples TRBV19 to TRBJ2-1, with D perhaps TRBD1 (6 bases). There are 12 residues in the CDR3. Trimming left V 6 bases short and J 7 bases short, with 10 bases between. From germline, CDR1 is LNHDA and CDR2 SQIVND (reference sequence).

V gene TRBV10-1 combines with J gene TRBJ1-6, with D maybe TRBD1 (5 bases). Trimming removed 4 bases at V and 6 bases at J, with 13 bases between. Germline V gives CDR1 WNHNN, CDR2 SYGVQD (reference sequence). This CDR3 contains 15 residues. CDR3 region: CASSARVGGNSPLHF. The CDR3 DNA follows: TGCGCCAGCAGTGCCCGGGTGGGGGGTAATTCACCCCTCCACTTT.

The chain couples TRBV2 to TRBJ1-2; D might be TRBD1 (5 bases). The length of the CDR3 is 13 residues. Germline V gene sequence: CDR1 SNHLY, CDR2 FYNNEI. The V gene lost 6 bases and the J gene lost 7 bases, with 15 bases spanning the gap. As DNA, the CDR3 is TGTGCCAGCAGCACGGGGGGGTGGGCTGGCTACACCTTC. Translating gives CASSTGGWAGYTF. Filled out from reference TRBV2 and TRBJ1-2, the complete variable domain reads EPEVTQTPSHQVTQMGQEVILRCVPISNHLYFYWYRQILGQKVEFLVSFYNNEISEKSEIFDDQFSVERPDGSNFTLKIRSTKLEDSAMYFCASSTGGWAGYTFGSGTRLTVV.

CDR3 DNA sequence: TGTGCCAGCAGCGTAGATATTGGTAATTCACCCCTCCACTTT. It encodes CASSVDIGNSPLHF. The rearrangement uses TRBV9 and TRBJ1-6; D not resolved. Trimming left V 0 bases short and J 6 bases short, with 7 bases between. CDR1 SGDLS and CDR2 YYNGEE come from the germline V gene. The CDR3 runs to 14 residues.

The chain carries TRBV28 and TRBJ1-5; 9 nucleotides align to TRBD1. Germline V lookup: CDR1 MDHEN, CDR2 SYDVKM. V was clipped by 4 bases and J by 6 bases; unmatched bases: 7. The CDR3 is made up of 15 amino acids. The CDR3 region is CASSSPTGGGQPQHF. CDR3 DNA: TGTGCCAGCAGTTCCCCGACAGGGGGTGGTCAGCCCCAGCATTTT.

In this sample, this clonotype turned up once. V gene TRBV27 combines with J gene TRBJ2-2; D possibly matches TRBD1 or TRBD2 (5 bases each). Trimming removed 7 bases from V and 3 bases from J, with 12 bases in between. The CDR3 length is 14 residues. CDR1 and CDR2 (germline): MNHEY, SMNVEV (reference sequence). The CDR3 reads CASTPGPYTGELFF. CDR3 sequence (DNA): TGTGCCAGCACTCCGGGACCATACACCGGGGAGCTGTTTTTT.